This record looks at one T cell receptor (beta chain) sequence and its context. What it binds is not known. All patients were mismatch repair deficient, assessed by either PCR or immunohistochemistry. TCRs were sequenced from three patients responding to pembrolizumab. This sample was taken from a study of PD-1 blockade in mismatch repair-deficient tumors. On the study more broadly: Patients had around 11 mismatch repair-deficient cancer types, all previously treated and progressing.

The study's findings and limits: Tumor-resident clones, often undetectable pretreatment in blood, expanded then contracted after pembrolizumab.

The CDR3 is 16 amino acids. The germline V gene encodes CDR1 KGHSH and CDR2 LQKENI. V dropped 6 bases and J dropped 9; count of bases not matched to a gene: 10. Data came from immunoSEQ multiplex PCR; TCRdb stores just in-frame clones and leaves some out. Here the sample spans about 63,000 clones, approximately 88% being singletons. The receptor was derived from an adult with mismatch repair-deficient cancer. Here the sequenced sample was peripheral blood, taken 52 weeks after starting pembrolizumab. The chain combines TRBV18 with TRBJ2-1, with 14 bases matching TRBD2. The CDR3, as DNA: TGTGCCAGCTCCCCGACCGGGACTAGCGGGAGCGGTGAGCAGTTCTTC. This gives the protein CASSPTGTSGSGEQFF. The whole variable domain, filled in from reference TRBV18 and TRBJ2-1, reads NAGVMQNPRHLVRRRGQEARLRCSPMKGHSHVYWYRQLPEEGLKFMVYLQKENIIDESGMPKERFSAEFPKEGPSILRIQQVVRGDSAAYFCASSPTGTSGSGEQFFGPGTRLTVL.